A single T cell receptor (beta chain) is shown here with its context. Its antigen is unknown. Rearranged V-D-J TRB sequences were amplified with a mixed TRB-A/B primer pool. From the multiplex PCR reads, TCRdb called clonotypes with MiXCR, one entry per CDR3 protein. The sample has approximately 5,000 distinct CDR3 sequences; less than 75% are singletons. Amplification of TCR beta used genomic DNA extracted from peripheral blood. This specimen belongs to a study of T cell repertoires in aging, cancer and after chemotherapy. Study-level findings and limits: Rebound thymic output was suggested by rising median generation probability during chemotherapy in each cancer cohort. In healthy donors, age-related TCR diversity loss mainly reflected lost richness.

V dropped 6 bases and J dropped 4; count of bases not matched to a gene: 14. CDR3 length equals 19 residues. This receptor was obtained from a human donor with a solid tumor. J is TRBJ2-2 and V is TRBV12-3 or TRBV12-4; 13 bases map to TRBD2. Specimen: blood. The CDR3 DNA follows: TGTGCCAGCAGCAAGCCGGGACTAGCGGGGCGGTCGCTCACCGGGGAGCTGTTTTTT. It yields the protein CASSKPGLAGRSLTGELFF.